This record looks at one T cell receptor beta chain sequence and its context. The data belong to a study of T cell changes during pregnancy in multiple sclerosis. Using immunoSEQ multiplex PCR, the repertoire was profiled, and TCRdb retains in-frame clones only, with some absent. Of just over 35,000 clones in the sample, approximately 90% were seen once. CDR1 is SGHTA, CDR2 FQGTGA, per germline. The V gene lost 2 bases and the J gene lost 6 bases, with 20 bases spanning the gap. This CDR3 region has 16 residues. The source is a female donor in good health, enrolled as a control in a pregnancy study. The chain couples TRBV7-3 to TRBJ2-7, with a possible D match to TRBD1 (5 bases). The sample consisted of CD4+ T cells from peripheral blood mononuclear cells, taken after pregnancy. Written as DNA, the CDR3 is TGTGCCAGCAGCTTAGGGCAGGGATCCTTCTCAGGCGAGCAGTACTTC. Translating gives CASSLGQGSFSGEQYF.